This T cell receptor (beta chain) derives from a study of beta chain features in type 1 diabetes. All of the isolated RNA was reverse transcribed, so expressed TCRB transcripts were sequenced. Repertoires were generated with immunoSEQ multiplex PCR, while TCRdb's copy carries only in-frame clones and drops some. The sample lists around 310,000 clones, around 10% occurring once. This CDR3 is 16 amino acids long. Germline lookup yields CDR1 MNHNS and CDR2 SASEGT. J was trimmed by 5 bases and V by 0 bases; bases with no gene match: 5. The sequencing input was naive CD4+ T cells from blood. V and J are TRBV6-1 and TRBJ2-5; 11 nucleotides line up with TRBD2. The clonotype comes from a woman aged 25 to 39 in good health. The CDR3 sequence: CASSEAASGRKETQYF. The DNA for the CDR3 is TGTGCCAGCAGTGAAGCGGCTAGCGGGAGGAAGGAGACCCAGTACTTC.